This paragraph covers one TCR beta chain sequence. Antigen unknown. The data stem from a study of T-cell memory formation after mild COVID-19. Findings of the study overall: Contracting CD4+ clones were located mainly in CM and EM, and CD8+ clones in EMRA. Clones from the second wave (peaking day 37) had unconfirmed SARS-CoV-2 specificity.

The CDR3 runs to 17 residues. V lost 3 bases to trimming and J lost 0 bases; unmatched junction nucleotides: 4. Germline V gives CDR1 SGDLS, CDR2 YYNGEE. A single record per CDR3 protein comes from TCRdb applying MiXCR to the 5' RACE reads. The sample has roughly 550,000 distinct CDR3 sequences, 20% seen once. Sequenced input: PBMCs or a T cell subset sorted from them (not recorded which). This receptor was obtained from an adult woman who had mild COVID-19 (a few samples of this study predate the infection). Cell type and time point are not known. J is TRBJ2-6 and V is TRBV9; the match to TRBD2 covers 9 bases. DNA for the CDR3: TGTGCCAGCAGCGAGATTAGCGGGAGCTCTGGGGCCAACGTCCTGACTTTC. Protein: CASSEISGSSGANVLTF.